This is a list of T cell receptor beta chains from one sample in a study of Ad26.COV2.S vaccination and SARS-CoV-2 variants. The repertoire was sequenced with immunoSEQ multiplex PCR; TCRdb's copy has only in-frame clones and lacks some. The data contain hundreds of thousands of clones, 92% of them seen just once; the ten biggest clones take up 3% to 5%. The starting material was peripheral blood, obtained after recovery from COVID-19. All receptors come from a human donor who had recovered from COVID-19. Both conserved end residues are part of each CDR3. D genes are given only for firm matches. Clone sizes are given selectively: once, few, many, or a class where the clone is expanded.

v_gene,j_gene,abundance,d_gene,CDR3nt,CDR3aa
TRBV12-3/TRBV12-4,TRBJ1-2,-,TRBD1,TGTGCCAGCAGTGTAGACAGGGGCGGCTACACCTTC,CASSVDRGGYTF
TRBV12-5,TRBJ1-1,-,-,TGTGCTAGTGGTTTGCCCGGTATACGGGCGAGAAACACTGAAGCTTTCTTT,CASGLPGIRARNTEAFF
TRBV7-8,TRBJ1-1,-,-,TGTGCCAGCAGCTCAGGTCTTGGGACCACTGAAGCTTTCTTT,CASSSGLGTTEAFF
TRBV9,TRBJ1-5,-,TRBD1,TGTGCCAGCAGCGGGACAGGGGGCTACAATCAGCCCCAGCATTTT,CASSGTGGYNQPQHF
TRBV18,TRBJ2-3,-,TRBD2,TGTGCCAGCTCCCACCTAAGGGCTAGCGGGGGTAGCACAGATACGCAGTATTTT,CASSHLRASGGSTDTQYF
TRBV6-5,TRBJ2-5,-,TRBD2,TGTGCCAGCCGCGGAGGCGGGGGTTTCCAAGAGACCCAGTACTTC,CASRGGGGFQETQYF
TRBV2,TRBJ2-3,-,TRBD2,TGTGCCAGCCTTCAACGGGGGGTCTCTAGCACAGATACGCAGTATTTT,CASLQRGVSSTDTQYF
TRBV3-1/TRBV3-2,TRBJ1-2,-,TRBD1,TGTGCCAGCAGCCAAGTAGGCAGGGGGCTCGGCTACACCTTC,CASSQVGRGLGYTF
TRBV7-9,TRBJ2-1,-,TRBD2,TGTGCCAGCAGTTCCGGAGTAGCGGGGGGTTCTTACAATGAGCAGTTCTTC,CASSSGVAGGSYNEQFF
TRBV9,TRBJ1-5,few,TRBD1,TGTGCCAGCAGCGGAGGACAGGGGGCAGGTCAGCCCCAGCATTTT,CASSGGQGAGQPQHF
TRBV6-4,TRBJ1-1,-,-,TGTGCCAGCAGGGACACTGGCGGAACTGAAGCTTTCTTT,CASRDTGGTEAFF
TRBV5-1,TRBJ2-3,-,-,TGCGCCAGCAGCCCAGAGGGGACTAGCACAGATACGCAGTATTTT,CASSPEGTSTDTQYF
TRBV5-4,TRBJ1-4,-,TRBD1,TGTGCCAGCAGCTTGGGGGAGGGGGCAAAACTGTTTTTT,CASSLGEGAKLFF
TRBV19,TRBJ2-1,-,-,TGTGCCAGTAGTATGTTTCCGGGGCGGAGCTCCTACAATGAGCAGTTCTTC,CASSMFPGRSSYNEQFF
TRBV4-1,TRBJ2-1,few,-,TGCGCCAGCAGCCAAGTTAGCGTTAGAAGTGTCCGGGATGAGCAGTTCTTC,CASSQVSVRSVRDEQFF
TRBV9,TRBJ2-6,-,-,TGTGCCAGTCACCGATTCGGGGCCAACGTCCTGACTTTC,CASHRFGANVLTF
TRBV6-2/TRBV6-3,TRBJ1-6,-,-,TGTGCCAGCAGCCTTACTAGCTCCTATAATTCACCCCTCCACTTT,CASSLTSSYNSPLHF
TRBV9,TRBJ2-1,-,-,TGTGCCAGCAGCGTAGGGGGAATGAGGGATGAGCAGTTCTTC,CASSVGGMRDEQFF
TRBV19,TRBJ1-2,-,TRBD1,TGTGCCAGCTTGACAGGGGATATGCGGGGCTACACCTTC,CASLTGDMRGYTF
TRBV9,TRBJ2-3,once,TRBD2,TGTGCCAGCAGCGTAGCTACAACTAGCGGGGGGGTGGCAGATACGCAGTATTTT,CASSVATTSGGVADTQYF
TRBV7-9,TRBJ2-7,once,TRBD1,TGTGCCAGCAGCTTATCGGGACAGTTCACCAACGAGCAGTACTTC,CASSLSGQFTNEQYF
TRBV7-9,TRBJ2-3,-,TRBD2,TGTGCCAGCAGCTTACTACAGGGACTAGCGTCCTCAGATACGCAGTATTTT,CASSLLQGLASSDTQYF
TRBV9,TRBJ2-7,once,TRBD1,TGTGCCAGCAGCGACCGCCGGGACAGGGCCATTTACGAGCAGTACTTC,CASSDRRDRAIYEQYF
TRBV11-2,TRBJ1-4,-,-,TGTGCCAGCAGCTTAAGGGCAGGGGTGGGAAAACTGTTTTTT,CASSLRAGVGKLFF
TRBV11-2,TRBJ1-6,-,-,TGTGCCAGCAGCCTTGGCCTTCGCCGCTATAATTCACCCCTCCACTTT,CASSLGLRRYNSPLHF
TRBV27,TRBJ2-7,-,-,TGTGCCAGCAGGTGGGGCCGGGACACTTTATACGAGCAGTACTTC,CASRWGRDTLYEQYF
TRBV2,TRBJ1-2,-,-,TGTGCCAGCAGTGAAAAGGGCAGAAGAACTAACTATGGCTACACCTTC,CASSEKGRRTNYGYTF
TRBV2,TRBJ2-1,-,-,TGTGCCAGCAGTGCCCGGTGGAATGAGCAGTTCTTC,CASSARWNEQFF
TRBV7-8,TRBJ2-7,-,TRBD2,TGTGCCAGCAGCTTAGGGGGACTAGCAAACGAGCAGTACTTC,CASSLGGLANEQYF
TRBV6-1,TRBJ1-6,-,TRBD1,TGTGCCAGCAGTGCAGACAGGGGGCCCGGGTCACCCCTCCACTTT,CASSADRGPGSPLHF
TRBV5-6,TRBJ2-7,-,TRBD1,TGTGCCAGCAGCTTGACGGACAGGGTCTACGAGCAGTACTTC,CASSLTDRVYEQYF
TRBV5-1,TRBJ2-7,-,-,TGCGCCAGCAGCGGGGACATAATCTACGAGCAGTACTTC,CASSGDIIYEQYF